This T cell receptor (beta chain) was captured in a study of human T cells and chemical hapten exposure. Study summary: Patch tests of 0.01% DPC on the upper back were read at 6 days.

Specified time point: pre-sensitization, week 0. Treatment: therapeutic diphenylcyclopropenone sensitization with weekly scalp DPC. The CDR3 is made up of 15 amino acids. The germline CDR1 and CDR2 sequences are LGHNA and YSLEER. The V segment lost 4 bases and the J segment 4 bases; nucleotides outside the gene matches: 6. This clonotype was seen many times. The antigen is not known. Study outcomes and limitations: TCRs above 1 in 1000 frequency did not change with DPC sensitization.

TCRdb passed the RACE reads through MiXCR, listing each CDR3 protein once. Among roughly 90,000 distinct CDR3 sequences listed, 8% to 10% were seen once. Material: whole blood, obtained in connection with sensitization to the hapten diphenylcyclopropenone (DPC). The genes are TRBV4-3 and TRBJ1-4, with 7 bases matching TRBD1. This sequence originates from a woman between 40 and 50 years old with alopecia areata. Some clones in this sample may be carry-over from other donors' samples. The CDR3 loop reads CASSPTRGYNEKLFF. The CDR3, as DNA: TGCGCCAGCAGCCCTACCAGGGGGTATAATGAAAAACTGTTTTTT.